The table lists the clone carrying this T cell receptor beta chain with a few counts. Its antigen is unknown. PCR used 60 Vbeta primers and 13 Jbeta primers. TCRdb's table, derived via immunoSEQ multiplex PCR, lists solely in-frame clones and lacks some. The profile shows roughly 180,000 clones, 84% of them singletons. Per the germline V gene, CDR1 is SQVTM and CDR2 is ANQGSEA. This CDR3 has 11 residues. V dropped 5 bases and J dropped 8; count of bases not matched to a gene: 1. This sample was taken from a study of cytomegalovirus exposure and HLA in healthy donors. The study, taken as a whole, reports: With high specificity and sensitivity, the classifier reportedly diagnosed cytomegalovirus status. An analysis that was carried out later associated fewer than 20,000 TCR beta sequences with HLA alleles at 0.05 false discovery rate.

The V gene is TRBV29-1, the J gene TRBJ1-4; 8 nucleotides match TRBD1. Sequenced: PBMCs. The receptor's source is a man between 18 and 29 years old in good health and CMV-seronegative. The CDR3 DNA sequence: TGCAGCGTTAGGACAGGGGAAAAACTGTTTTTT. This sequence encodes CSVRTGEKLFF.